This TCR beta chain is drawn from a study of T-cell reconstitution after alpha-beta-depleted transplantation in children. On this clonotype: Antigen specificity is unknown.

The trim removed 5 bases at V and 7 bases at J, leaving 14 bases unmatched. The CDR3 totals 15 residues. The germline CDR1 and CDR2 sequences are SNHLY and FYNNEI. Unique molecular identifiers were built into the TCRbeta library. MiXCR, run by TCRdb on the PCR reads, gives a single entry per CDR3 protein. The sample has a few hundred thousand distinct CDR3 sequences; 43% are singletons. Regarding the study as a whole: Newly generated T cells supplied most T-cell counts and diversity one year post-transplant.

The source is a girl between 2 and 10 years old with aplastic anemia, due to receive a stem cell transplant. The chain recombines TRBV2 with TRBJ2-7, with 7 positions matching TRBD2. Here the sequenced sample was PBMCs, taken before TCRalphabeta/CD19-depleted stem cell transplant. The CDR3 spells CASSRVGTGRVEQYF. CDR3 in DNA: TGTGCCAGCAGTCGAGTTGGGACGGGGAGGGTAGAGCAGTACTTC.